What follows are 19 T cell receptor beta chains derived from one specimen sequenced in a study of blood T cell repertoires in COVID-19. The data were produced by immunoSEQ multiplex PCR, yet TCRdb's version contains in-frame clones alone and is incomplete. The table has 220,000 or so clones, roughly 80% seen once. The sample taken for sequencing was peripheral blood. These receptors were taken from a woman aged 25 to 45 who had recovered from COVID-19.

V gene TRBV28 combines with J gene TRBJ1-1; a weak D match, TRBD1 (6 bases). Trimming took off 9 bases at V and 1 base at J, with 12 bases between the two ends. The germline CDR1 and CDR2 sequences are MDHEN and SYDVKM. The length of the CDR3 is 13 residues. Written as DNA, the CDR3 is TGTGCCAGTTTCAGGGGCTGGAACACTGAAGCTTTCTTT. This encodes CASFRGWNTEAFF.

In its sample, this clone was seen once. This chain links TRBV30 with TRBJ1-5; D not resolved. CDR1 and CDR2 (germline): GTSNPN, SVGIG (reference sequence). V was pared by 2 bases and J by 7 bases, with 12 bases between. There are 13 residues in the CDR3. The chain's CDR3 is CAWSMEGGQPQHF. The CDR3 DNA is TGTGCCTGGAGTATGGAGGGCGGCCAGCCCCAGCATTTT.

This chain links TRBV2 with TRBJ2-7; TRBD2 agrees at 8 bases. V lost 4 bases to trimming and J lost 2 bases; unmatched junction nucleotides: 7. Germline V CDR1 and CDR2: SNHLY, FYNNEI. This CDR3 region has 15 residues. CDR3 sequence (DNA): TGTGCCAGCAGTGCCGGGACTAGTCATACCTACGAGCAGTACTTC. Amino acid sequence: CASSAGTSHTYEQYF.

The chain links TRBV11-3 to TRBJ2-2; 11 bases fit TRBD2. The V gene end was trimmed by 5 bases and the J gene end by 6 bases; junction bases not matched to a gene: 8. Per the germline V gene, CDR1 is SGHNT and CDR2 is YENEEA. This CDR3 is built from 16 residues. The CDR3 sequence is CASSRAASGRPGELFF. In nucleotides, the CDR3 is TGTGCCAGCAGCAGGGCGGCTAGCGGGAGGCCCGGGGAGCTGTTTTTT. Full variable domain (outside the CDR3, taken from reference TRBV11-3 and TRBJ2-2): EAGVVQSPRYKIIEKKQPVAFWCNPISGHNTLYWYLQNLGQGPELLIRYENEEAVDDSQLPKDRFSAERLKGVDSTLKIQPAELGDSAVYLCASSRAASGRPGELFFGEGSRLTVL.

The chain has TRBV28 and TRBJ1-2; D possibly corresponds to TRBD1 (6 bases). The CDR3 runs to 15 residues. Germline CDR1 MDHEN, CDR2 SYDVKM. V was trimmed by 3 bases and J by 4 bases, leaving 15 bases between them. The CDR3 spells CASSFHRQVLYGYTF. The CDR3 DNA is TGTGCCAGCAGTTTCCATAGACAGGTTCTCTATGGCTACACCTTC.

This chain links TRBV28 with TRBJ2-5, with 7 nucleotides matching TRBD2. V gave up 3 bases and J gave up 5 bases; unmatched junction bases: 3. In germline, CDR1 is MDHEN, CDR2 SYDVKM. This CDR3 spans 13 amino acids. CDR3 bases: TGTGCCAGCAGTTTCCTAGCGGAGGAGACCCAGTACTTC. It is translated as CASSFLAEETQYF. The complete variable domain, with remaining parts taken from reference TRBV28 and TRBJ2-5, reads DVKVTQSSRYLVKRTGEKVFLECVQDMDHENMFWYRQDPGLGLRLIYFSYDVKMKEKGDIPEGYSVSREKKERFSLILESASTNQTSMYLCASSFLAEETQYFGPGTRLLVL.

This chain uses TRBV2 with TRBJ1-5; a possible D gene is TRBD1 (5 bases). Germline V lookup: CDR1 SNHLY, CDR2 FYNNEI. This CDR3 has 14 residues. V was trimmed by 2 bases and J by 2 bases, leaving 7 bases between them. The DNA for the CDR3 is TGTGCCAGCAGTGAAAGCAGGGGCAATCAGCCCCAGCATTTT. The encoded protein is CASSESRGNQPQHF.

The chain recombines TRBV4-1 with TRBJ1-5, with D hard to call. The length of the CDR3 is 15 residues. Germline V gene lookup returns CDR1 MGHRA and CDR2 YSYEKL. Trimming left V 0 bases short and J 3 bases short, with 9 bases between. CDR3 DNA sequence: TGCGCCAGCAGCCAAGATACACAAAACAATCAGCCCCAGCATTTT. Protein: CASSQDTQNNQPQHF.

This clone occurred a few times. The V and J genes are TRBV13 and TRBJ1-1; possible D gene TRBD1, 5 bases. V was pared by 5 bases and J by 6 bases, with 13 bases between. Per germline, CDR1 PRHDT and CDR2 FYEKMQ (reference sequence). The CDR3 consists of 13 residues. The CDR3 region has the DNA TGTGCCAGCAGCGACACCGACAGACCTGAAGCTTTCTTT. This codes for CASSDTDRPEAFF.

DNA of the CDR3: TGTGCCAGCAGCCAGACCGGGGAGCTGTTTTTT. It codes for CASSQTGELFF. The rearrangement joins TRBV12-3 or TRBV12-4 to TRBJ2-2; D call uncertain. With 6 bases removed from V and 5 bases from J, the gap between germline ends came to 4 bases. CDR3 length: 11 residues.

The chain recombines TRBV12-3 or TRBV12-4 with TRBJ2-3; D unclear. The length of the CDR3 is 11 residues. V gave up 3 bases and J gave up 5 bases, with 3 bases separating them. The CDR3 DNA follows: TGTGCCAGCAGTTTTATAGATACGCAGTATTTT. It specifies CASSFIDTQYF.

About this clone: This same CDR3 is encoded by further DNA sequences in the sample. The rearrangement joins TRBV24-1 to TRBJ2-5; 9 nucleotides align to TRBD1. Germline values: CDR1 KGHDR, CDR2 SFDVKD. V shed 3 bases, J shed 5 bases, and the junction held 6 bases outside the gene matches. The CDR3 contains 15 residues. The CDR3 loop reads CATSDPQGAGETQYF. The DNA for the CDR3 is TGTGCCACCAGTGATCCACAGGGGGCGGGTGAGACCCAGTACTTC.

The genes are TRBV27 and TRBJ1-4, with D possibly TRBD1 on 5 matching bases. Per the germline V gene, CDR1 is MNHEY and CDR2 is SMNVEV (reference sequence). This CDR3 contains 15 residues. V was trimmed by 6 bases and J by 4 bases, leaving 15 bases between them. In nucleotides, the CDR3 is TGTGCCAGCAGGACCGGGACTTTCGGTAATGAAAAACTGTTTTTT. Protein sequence: CASRTGTFGNEKLFF.

The V gene is TRBV4-1, the J gene TRBJ2-1; the match to TRBD2 covers 7 bases. The germline V gene encodes CDR1 MGHRA and CDR2 YSYEKL. This CDR3 has 14 amino acids. V gave up 0 bases and J gave up 4 bases; unmatched junction bases: 0. The CDR3 loop is CASSQEGGYNEQFF. CDR3 coding DNA: TGCGCCAGCAGCCAAGAGGGAGGGTACAATGAGCAGTTCTTC.

The chain is built from TRBV19 and TRBJ2-1, with 13 bases identical to TRBD2. Germline trimming cut 1 base from V and 8 bases from J; bases unmatched to any gene: 11. This CDR3 contains 18 residues. From germline, CDR1 is LNHDA and CDR2 SQIVND (reference sequence). This chain's CDR3 is CASSIAPTGTSGADEQFF. The CDR3 DNA sequence: TGTGCCAGTAGTATAGCACCAACCGGGACTAGCGGGGCCGATGAGCAGTTCTTC.

The chain uses TRBV19 and TRBJ1-1; TRBD1 matches at 9 bases. This CDR3 region has 13 residues. The V segment lost 5 bases and the J segment 7 bases; nucleotides outside the gene matches: 5. Germline CDR1 reads LNHDA; CDR2 reads SQIVND (reference sequence). CDR3 nucleotide sequence: TGTGCCAGTAGTCGAGGGACAGGGAGTGAAGCTTTCTTT. This gives the protein CASSRGTGSEAFF.

The V call is TRBV30, the J call TRBJ1-2, with TRBD1 matching over 7 bases. The CDR3 loop spans 14 amino acids. Germline V lookup: CDR1 GTSNPN, CDR2 SVGIG (reference sequence). Losses at the gene ends were 2 bases for V and 7 bases for J; bases not matched to a gene: 10. CDR3 nucleotides: TGTGCCTGGAGTCCGGGCAGGGGGGTTGGTGGCTACACCTTC. Translating it yields CAWSPGRGVGGYTF.

This rearrangement joins TRBV5-1 to TRBJ2-7; TRBD2 is a possible D gene (7 bases). The germline V gene encodes CDR1 SGHRS and CDR2 YFSETQ. CDR3 size: 15 residues. Between the trimmed V and J ends, which lost 6 bases and 4 bases, there was a span of 20 bases. The CDR3 DNA sequence: TGCGCCAGCACCCCATGGGGGGCGGGGGCATACGAGCAGTACTTC. Its translation: CASTPWGAGAYEQYF.

The chain recombines TRBV13 with TRBJ1-2; TRBD1 matches at 8 bases. V lost 4 bases, J lost 8 bases, and 6 bases stayed unmatched. Germline-derived CDR1 and CDR2 are PRHDT and FYEKMQ (reference sequence). CDR3 length: 13 residues. CDR3 bases: TGTGCCAGCAGCTCCCGACAGGGGACGGGCTACACCTTC. This encodes CASSSRQGTGYTF.